A selection of T cell receptor beta chains follows, all from one sample in a study of technical replicates of blood from a handful of donors. This table comes from immunoSEQ multiplex PCR, and its TCRdb copy is limited to in-frame clones, with some not included. This table has roughly 100,000 clones, under 96% appearing once. Sequenced sample: T cells isolated from PBMCs. All receptors derive from a human donor in good health. The CDR3 runs from the conserved cysteine through the conserved F or W. Fields, in order: D gene, J gene, V gene, clone size, CDR3 DNA, CDR3 protein. A D gene is named only where the DNA matches it firmly. Clone size appears in some rows only: once, few, many, or a class for an expanded clone.

TRBD1 | TRBJ1-4 | TRBV5-4 | NA | TGTGCCAGCAGTCCACCGGGACAGGGGTTTGAGAAACTGTTTTTT | CASSPPGQGFEKLFF
TRBD2 | TRBJ2-1 | TRBV5-5 | NA | TGTGCCAGCAGCTTTTACAGCGGGGGACCGAATGAGCAGTTCTTC | CASSFYSGGPNEQFF
NA | TRBJ1-1 | TRBV13 | NA | TGTGCCAGCAGCTTAGGCCCTTCGGCTTTCTTT | CASSLGPSAFF
TRBD1 | TRBJ1-4 | TRBV27 | NA | TGTGCCAGCAGTAACAGGGGCACTAATGAAAAACTGTTTTTT | CASSNRGTNEKLFF
NA | TRBJ1-1 | TRBV29-1 | NA | TGCAGCGTGGGTCGGGGGAGGACTGAAGCTTTCTTT | CSVGRGRTEAFF
TRBD1 | TRBJ2-6 | TRBV10-2 | NA | TGCGCCAGCAGTGATCTCGCTGCAGGGGGCGCTGGGGCCAACGTCCTGACTTTC | CASSDLAAGGAGANVLTF
NA | TRBJ2-2 | TRBV11-3 | NA | TGTGCCAGCAGATTATTAGCGGACACCGGGGAGCTGTTTTTT | CASRLLADTGELFF
TRBD1 | TRBJ1-4 | TRBV5-6 | NA | TGTGCCAGCAGCTTAGTGCGGGACAGTAATGAAAAACTGTTTTTT | CASSLVRDSNEKLFF
NA | TRBJ2-5 | TRBV7-2 | NA | TGTGCCAGCAGCTTGAACAGGGGCGCCGGGGGAGAGACCCAGTACTTC | CASSLNRGAGGETQYF
NA | TRBJ2-5 | TRBV4-1 | NA | TGCGCCAGCAGCCTAGGATCGGGGGAGTGGGGGGAGACCCAGTACTTC | CASSLGSGEWGETQYF
TRBD1 | TRBJ2-3 | TRBV10-3 | NA | TGTGCCAGCAACAGGGGTGCAGATACGCAGTATTTT | CASNRGADTQYF
NA | TRBJ1-5 | TRBV12-2 | NA | TGTGCAAGTCGCTTAGAAATTCGATCTGGGGACAGGGGGTCTCAGCCCCAGCATTTT | CASRLEIRSGDRGSQPQHF
TRBD1 | TRBJ2-3 | TRBV5-1 | NA | TGCGCCAGCAGCACCGAAGGGACAGGGGGCATAAATACGCAGTATTTT | CASSTEGTGGINTQYF
TRBD1 | TRBJ1-2 | TRBV6-5 | NA | TGTGCCAGCAGTTCATCCGGGACAGGGAACTATGGCTACACCTTC | CASSSSGTGNYGYTF
NA | TRBJ1-6 | TRBV6-1 | few | TGTGCCAGCAACTCCATTGGGGCTAATTCACCCCTCCACTTT | CASNSIGANSPLHF
NA | TRBJ2-7 | TRBV25-1 | NA | TGTGCCAGCCAAGGACGGAGGAATTCCTACGAGCAGTACTTC | CASQGRRNSYEQYF
NA | TRBJ2-3 | TRBV5-4 | NA | TGTGCCAGCAGCACCGACAGAACAGATACGCAGTATTTT | CASSTDRTDTQYF
NA | TRBJ2-1 | TRBV21-1 | NA | TGTGCCAGCAGCAATAGGGTGGCCGGGAGTTTCGACAATGAGCAGTTCTTC | CASSNRVAGSFDNEQFF
NA | TRBJ2-7 | TRBV6-6 | NA | TGTGCCAGCAGTGGTCGGATTAGCGGATACGAGCAGTACTTC | CASSGRISGYEQYF
TRBD2 | TRBJ2-5 | TRBV27 | once | TGTGCCAGCAGTTTAGAGGGACTAGCCTTGAAGACCCAGTACTTC | CASSLEGLALKTQYF
NA | TRBJ1-1 | TRBV30 | few | TGTGCCTGGAGTGCAGGGGCCGTCATGAACACTGAAGCTTTCTTT | CAWSAGAVMNTEAFF
TRBD2 | TRBJ2-3 | TRBV11-1 | NA | TGTGCCAGCAGCTTCGTATCACTAGCGGGGGGAGCGCAGTATTTT | CASSFVSLAGGAQYF
NA | TRBJ2-3 | TRBV6-4 | NA | TGTGCCAGCAGGAACGCTACAGAATTAGATACGCAGTATTTT | CASRNATELDTQYF
NA | TRBJ1-1 | TRBV5-1 | few | TGCGCCAGCAGCTTGGCAGGCCAGGGAGGGACTGAAGCTTTCTTT | CASSLAGQGGTEAFF
NA | TRBJ2-1 | TRBV2 | NA | TGTGCCAGCGTACCCCTGGTCCGGGGCAATGAGCAGTTCTTC | CASVPLVRGNEQFF
TRBD1 | TRBJ1-2 | TRBV11-3 | NA | TGTGCCAGCAGCTTGACAGGGGGCCGGGATGGCTACACCTTC | CASSLTGGRDGYTF
TRBD2 | TRBJ2-3 | TRBV2 | NA | TGTGCCAGCTACGCTAGCGGGAGAAGATTTCGTGGCACAGATACGCAGTATTTT | CASYASGRRFRGTDTQYF
NA | TRBJ2-1 | TRBV7-8 | once | TGTGCCAGCAGCTTTACCGGGACCCTCGGGGGTGAGCAGTTCTTC | CASSFTGTLGGEQFF
NA | TRBJ2-7 | TRBV19 | NA | TGTGCCAGTAGTATTCGGGGGGAGCAGTACTTC | CASSIRGEQYF
TRBD1 | TRBJ1-1 | TRBV5-6 | NA | TGTGCCAGCAGCTTCCCCGGACAGGGTAGGTATACTGAAGCTTTCTTT | CASSFPGQGRYTEAFF
TRBD1 | TRBJ1-1 | TRBV5-1 | NA | TGCGCCAGCAGCCCGATGACAGGGGGCGCAGGAACTGAAGCTTTCTTT | CASSPMTGGAGTEAFF
NA | TRBJ1-5 | TRBV21-1 | NA | TGTGCCAGCAGCAAGAGGGGACAGGGGGAAAATAGCAATCAGCCCCAGCATTTT | CASSKRGQGENSNQPQHF
TRBD2 | TRBJ2-5 | TRBV29-1 | NA | TGCAGCGTTTCTATGCGACTAGCGGAAGAGACCCAGTACTTC | CSVSMRLAEETQYF
NA | TRBJ1-5 | TRBV6-6 | NA | TGTGCCAGCAGTTACTCCACAGGGTCTGGGCAGCCCCAGCATTTT | CASSYSTGSGQPQHF
TRBD1 | TRBJ1-2 | TRBV2 | NA | TGTGCCAGCAGGGCCTCCGGGACAGCCTATGGCTACACCTTC | CASRASGTAYGYTF
NA | TRBJ2-7 | TRBV7-6 | NA | TGTGCCAGCAGCCAAACAGCCTACGAGCAGTACTTC | CASSQTAYEQYF
NA | TRBJ2-7 | TRBV6-6 | once | TGTGCCAGCAGTTATTTTGCGGGCGGAGGGTCCGAGCAGTACTTC | CASSYFAGGGSEQYF
TRBD2 | TRBJ2-3 | TRBV7-8 | NA | TGTGCCAGCAGCTTTTTAGCGGGAGGTACAGATACGCAGTATTTT | CASSFLAGGTDTQYF
NA | TRBJ2-7 | TRBV27 | NA | TGTGCCAGCAGTTTAGGTGGGAGAGACGAGCAGTACTTC | CASSLGGRDEQYF
TRBD1 | TRBJ2-1 | TRBV10-3 | NA | TGTGCCATCAGTGCCGGGACAGGGGCCTACAATGAGCAGTTCTTC | CAISAGTGAYNEQFF
NA | TRBJ1-5 | TRBV6-1 | NA | TGTGCCAGCAGTGAACCCTATCAGCCCCAGCATTTT | CASSEPYQPQHF
TRBD1 | TRBJ2-3 | TRBV6-5 | NA | TGTGCCAGCAGTTACCAGGGGGCTGTCGCAGATACGCAGTATTTT | CASSYQGAVADTQYF
NA | TRBJ1-2 | TRBV27 | NA | TGTGCCAGCAGTTTATTACCCACCGGAGACTATGGCTACACCTTC | CASSLLPTGDYGYTF
NA | TRBJ2-7 | TRBV14 | NA | TGTGCCAGCAGCACCCCGTTTTCAGGGTCCGAGCAGTACTTC | CASSTPFSGSEQYF
NA | TRBJ2-2 | TRBV28 | NA | TGTGCCAGCAGTTTGCTTGACTTGACGAACACCGGGGAGCTGTTTTTT | CASSLLDLTNTGELFF
TRBD1 | TRBJ2-4 | TRBV7-8 | NA | TGTGCCAGCAGCTTAGACAGGGGCAAAAACATTCAGTACTTC | CASSLDRGKNIQYF
TRBD2 | TRBJ2-5 | TRBV7-7 | NA | TGTGCTAGCAGCTCTAGCGGGGGGTTTCAAGAGACCCAGTACTTC | CASSSSGGFQETQYF
TRBD1 | TRBJ1-1 | TRBV27 | NA | TGTGCCAGCAGTAACCACCCCCGAACACAGGGGGCCGCTGAAGCTTTCTTT | CASSNHPRTQGAAEAFF
NA | TRBJ1-3 | TRBV6-6 | NA | TGTGCCAGCAGTATCATAGCTGGAAACACCATATATTTT | CASSIIAGNTIYF
NA | TRBJ2-5 | TRBV5-1 | NA | TGCGCCAGCAGCCCGCCGGGATCACACCACCAAGAGACCCAGTACTTC | CASSPPGSHHQETQYF
TRBD2 | TRBJ2-3 | TRBV11-3 | NA | TGTGCCAGCAGCTTAGTGGCGGGGGACACAGATACGCAGTATTTT | CASSLVAGDTDTQYF
TRBD1 | TRBJ2-2 | TRBV10-1 | NA | TGCGCCAGCAGTCGACAGGGCACCGGGGAGCTGTTTTTT | CASSRQGTGELFF
NA | TRBJ2-1 | TRBV21-1 | NA | TGTGCCAGCAGGGGACAGCTTTACAATGAGCAGTTCTTC | CASRGQLYNEQFF
NA | TRBJ2-1 | TRBV11-2 | NA | TGTGCCAGCAGCTTAGTAGCTGAGCAGTTCTTC | CASSLVAEQFF
TRBD2 | TRBJ2-1 | TRBV15 | once | TGTGCCACCAGGGCGGGGGGGCCGAATGAGCAGTTCTTC | CATRAGGPNEQFF